The rows below give T cell receptor beta chains drawn from one sample of a study of T cells after somatic rescue of genetic block. Using immunoSEQ multiplex PCR, the repertoire was profiled, and TCRdb retains in-frame clones only, with some absent. The sample has about 15,000 clones, around 70% seen once. Sequencing was done on a sample of peripheral blood mononuclear cells (PBMCs). Receptors were obtained from a man aged 18-30 years. The CDR3 runs from the conserved cysteine through the conserved F or W. The D gene is left open where the match is weak. Clone size is shown for a subset of rows, as once, few, many or a class of expanded clone.

TGTGCCAGCAGTTACCAGGGAATGAACACTGAAGCTTTCTTT CASSYQGMNTEAFF TRBJ1-1 . TRBV6-6 .
TGTGCCAGCAGCCAAGGTCCCGGCCCGCACACCTTC CASSQGPGPHTF TRBJ1-2 . TRBV14 .
TGTGCCAGCACCCGGGACAGTTCCTCTGGAAACACCATATATTTT CASTRDSSSGNTIYF TRBJ1-3 . TRBV6-6 TRBD1
TGTGCCAGCAGCGCACCCGTGGGGGGGGGCGGCCAGTACGAGCAGTACTTC CASSAPVGGGGQYEQYF TRBJ2-7 . TRBV5-4 .
TGTGCCAGCAGCTTAAATAGAGGGACAAGCACAGATACGCAGTATTTT CASSLNRGTSTDTQYF TRBJ2-3 . TRBV7-3 .
TGTGCCAGCAGTTTATCGCCTGGAAACACCATATATTTT CASSLSPGNTIYF TRBJ1-3 . TRBV27 .
TGTGCCAGTAGTTATCAGGCCAAGGGTGAAAAACTGTTTTTT CASSYQAKGEKLFF TRBJ1-4 . TRBV19 .
TGCGCCAGCACCGGCCGGGACAGGGGTCAAGAGACCCAGTACTTC CASTGRDRGQETQYF TRBJ2-5 . TRBV10-1 TRBD1
TGTGCCAGCAGTTTGTACCCTTTGGACGAGCAGTACTTC CASSLYPLDEQYF TRBJ2-7 . TRBV28 .
TGTGCCAGCAGCCTAGCACAGGGCTACGAGCAGTACTTC CASSLAQGYEQYF TRBJ2-7 . TRBV9 .
TGTGCCAGCACTCCCCTCTACGAGCAGTACTTC CASTPLYEQYF TRBJ2-7 . TRBV2 .
TGTGCCAGCAGTTTATACGGGCCCGGGGAGCTGTTTTTT CASSLYGPGELFF TRBJ2-2 . TRBV27 .
TGTGCCAGCAGCTTGGCACTCGGACCCCACGAGACCCAGTACTTC CASSLALGPHETQYF TRBJ2-5 few TRBV5-4 .
TGTGCCAGCAGTGAGGGTATTTCCGAAATCAGCTATGGCTACACCTTC CASSEGISEISYGYTF TRBJ1-2 . TRBV6-1 .
TGTGCCAGCTCACCACCGACAGACTCCCTCCACTTT CASSPPTDSLHF TRBJ1-6 few TRBV18 .
TGTGCCAGCAGTTACTCGAGGGCCTACGAGCAGTACTTC CASSYSRAYEQYF TRBJ2-7 . TRBV6-6 .
TGTGCCAGCAGCCTCCCAGGTCAGCCCCAGCATTTT CASSLPGQPQHF TRBJ1-5 . TRBV5-5 .
TGTGCCAGCAGTGCCCGGGACAGGGTTGCAGATACGCAGTATTTT CASSARDRVADTQYF TRBJ2-3 . TRBV6-1 TRBD1
TGTGCCAGCAGCCAGAACTACGAGCAGTACTTC CASSQNYEQYF TRBJ2-7 . TRBV6-6 .
TGTGCCAGCAGTTTCCGACAGGGGGAGGCCTACGAGCAGTACTTC CASSFRQGEAYEQYF TRBJ2-7 medium-sized TRBV27 TRBD1
TGTGCCATCAGTGCTTCTGCAACTAATGAAAAACTGTTTTTT CAISASATNEKLFF TRBJ1-4 . TRBV10-3 .
TGTGCCAGCAGCCCCGGGGCAGGTGTCAATGAGCAGTTCTTC CASSPGAGVNEQFF TRBJ2-1 . TRBV14 .
TGTGCCAGCAGTTTTGCTAGCGGGAGTTACTCCTACAATGAGCAGTTCTTC CASSFASGSYSYNEQFF TRBJ2-1 . TRBV28 TRBD2
TGTGCCAGCTCACCACAGGGGAACACTGAAGCTTTCTTT CASSPQGNTEAFF TRBJ1-1 . TRBV18 .
TGCAGCGTTGGGGCGTCTGGCCTTCTTAACACCGGGGAGCTGTTTTTT CSVGASGLLNTGELFF TRBJ2-2 . TRBV29-1 .
TGTGCCAGCAGTCCGGAGGGTGATGAGCAGTTCTTC CASSPEGDEQFF TRBJ2-1 few TRBV6-5 .
TGTGCCAGCAGTCCGGGACTAGCGGGGTCCTACAATGAGCAGTTCTTC CASSPGLAGSYNEQFF TRBJ2-1 . TRBV28 TRBD2
TGTGCCAGCAGCTTAGTGGAGGGCCTTGGGGGCTACACCTTC CASSLVEGLGGYTF TRBJ1-2 once TRBV11-2 .
TGTGCCAGCAGTTTACGACAGGGGTTGAATTCACCCCTCCACTTT CASSLRQGLNSPLHF TRBJ1-6 . TRBV6-6 TRBD1
TGTGCCAGCAGCCAAGGCAGGTCCTACGAGCAGTACTTC CASSQGRSYEQYF TRBJ2-7 . TRBV4-2 .
TGTGCCAGCACCGTTAGGGGGGCTGGAAACACCATATATTTT CASTVRGAGNTIYF TRBJ1-3 . TRBV7-9 .
TGTGCCTCCAGTTTATACGGCAGAGAGACCCAGTACTTC CASSLYGRETQYF TRBJ2-5 . TRBV28 .
TGCGCCAGCAGCCCATTGTCTGGGACTCCAGGGATCTACGAGCAGTACTTC CASSPLSGTPGIYEQYF TRBJ2-7 . TRBV5-1 .
TGTGCCAGCAGTGCCGGGACAGGGCGGCACGAGCAGTACTTC CASSAGTGRHEQYF TRBJ2-7 . TRBV6-1 TRBD1
TGTGCCAGCAGTCCCCGAGGAGGGATGTCCTACGAGCAGTACTTC CASSPRGGMSYEQYF TRBJ2-7 . TRBV6-5 .
TGTGCCAGCACCTTCTATGGACAGGGTGAGCAGTACTTC CASTFYGQGEQYF TRBJ2-5 once TRBV7-9 TRBD1
TGTGCCAGCAGCTTAGTACGTGTTAGCGGGGAAGAGACCCAGTACTTC CASSLVRVSGEETQYF TRBJ2-5 few TRBV7-8 TRBD2
TGTGCCAGCAGTTCCCCCGCTAGCGGAAGGTCCTACGAGCAGTACTTC CASSSPASGRSYEQYF TRBJ2-7 once TRBV27 TRBD2
TGTGCCATCAGTGAGTTCCTAGCTAGAGAGAATGGCTACACCTTC CAISEFLARENGYTF TRBJ1-2 . TRBV10-3 .
TGTGCCAGCTCACCCGCCGGTAGGGGGGCGCACGAGCAGTACTTC CASSPAGRGAHEQYF TRBJ2-7 . TRBV18 .
TGTGCCAGCAGAACCGGGACCAACACCGGGGAGCTGTTTTTT CASRTGTNTGELFF TRBJ2-2 . TRBV27 .